This TCR beta chain was documented in a study of beta chain features in type 1 diabetes. This clone has just a few counts. No antigen is known for it. Using CD45RO/CCR7/CD25/CD127/CD95/CD27, CD4+ naive, central memory, regulatory and stem cell-like memory cells were sorted. The whole isolated RNA underwent reverse transcription, so sequencing captured expressed TCRB transcripts. Clones were sequenced by immunoSEQ multiplex PCR, and TCRdb holds only the in-frame ones, with some missing. The table has about 660,000 clones, about 14% seen once; the top ten hold approximately 0.043%. General study results and limits: Patients with Type 1 diabetes showed moderately but significantly shorter TCRB CDR3s in all four CD4+ subsets.

Germline CDR1 is MNHEY and CDR2 is SVGAGI. V was clipped by 3 bases and J by 7 bases, with 13 bases between them. The CDR3 is made up of 15 amino acids. This clonotype was obtained from a man in his late teens or twenties with type 1 diabetes. The chain combines TRBV6-5 with TRBJ1-6; TRBD1 is a possible D gene (6 bases). Specimen: naive CD4+ T cells from blood. CDR3 residues: CASSYSGGRNSPLHF. Written as DNA, the CDR3 is TGTGCCAGCAGTTATTCCGGGGGGCGGAATTCACCCCTCCACTTT.